This T cell receptor beta chain was observed in a study of T cell repertoires in cytomegalovirus infection. Overall study findings and caveats: Individuals carrying CMV plus the relevant HLA were identified by cumulative frequency of public TCR beta families. The ex vivo response was dominated by HLA-C-restricted CMV-specific TCR beta clonotypes.

TCRdb re-analysed the reads in MiXCR, keeping a single row per CDR3 protein. The sample has hundreds of thousands of distinct CDR3 sequences, roughly a quarter seen once; the top ten hold roughly 8%. Germline V CDR1 and CDR2: MGHRA, YSYEKL. CDR3 length: 16 amino acids. Trimming stripped 0 bases from V and 0 bases from J, with 11 bases between. A remark on this clonotype: Its cognate antigen is unknown.

The rearrangement links TRBV4-1 to TRBJ1-2, with D possibly being TRBD1 (6 bases). This TCR came from a human donor in good health (CMV status not recorded). Some clones in this sample may be carry-over from other donors' samples. The material sequenced was CD8+ T cells from PBMCs. CDR3 DNA: TGCGCCAGCAGCCAAGAAGTGGGGGCAGCTAACTATGGCTACACCTTC. This sequence encodes CASSQEVGAANYGYTF.